The rows below give T cell receptor beta chains drawn from one sample of a study of blood T cell repertoires in COVID-19. The data were produced by immunoSEQ multiplex PCR, yet TCRdb's version contains in-frame clones alone and is incomplete. The sample records a few hundred thousand clones, more than 70% being singletons. The specimen was peripheral blood. Receptors originate from a man at least 80 years old with acute or convalescent COVID-19. CDR3s include the opening cysteine and the closing phenylalanine or tryptophan.

V: TRBV6-1; J: TRBJ1-6; CDR3: CASSELTGSSPLHF
V: TRBV19; J: TRBJ2-7; CDR3: CASSMRQGQIYEQYF
V: TRBV28; J: TRBJ1-2; CDR3: CASSPGGSGNYGYTF
V: TRBV7-2; J: TRBJ1-3; CDR3: CASSLISGNTIYF
V: TRBV28; J: TRBJ2-1; CDR3: CASSLPGQGKYNEQFF
V: TRBV3-1/TRBV3-2; J: TRBJ2-2; CDR3: CASSQVSPRTGELFF
V: TRBV19; J: TRBJ2-2; CDR3: CASRLTGITGELFF
V: TRBV6-6; J: TRBJ2-7; CDR3: CAGGGGYEQYF
V: TRBV9; J: TRBJ2-1; CDR3: CASSASYNEQFF
V: TRBV4-1; J: TRBJ1-3; CDR3: CASSPYGNTIYF
V: TRBV28; J: TRBJ1-5; CDR3: CASSKQGASNQPQHF
V: TRBV5-1; J: TRBJ1-1; CDR3: CASSGQGVTEAFF
V: TRBV4-2; J: TRBJ2-2; CDR3: CASSQDRAGWDTGELFF
V: TRBV6-5; J: TRBJ2-7; CDR3: CASSHTGDLSHEQYF
V: TRBV6-5; J: TRBJ1-3; CDR3: CASSFDRAYGNTIYF
V: TRBV19; J: TRBJ1-5; CDR3: CATSRQFGNQPQHF